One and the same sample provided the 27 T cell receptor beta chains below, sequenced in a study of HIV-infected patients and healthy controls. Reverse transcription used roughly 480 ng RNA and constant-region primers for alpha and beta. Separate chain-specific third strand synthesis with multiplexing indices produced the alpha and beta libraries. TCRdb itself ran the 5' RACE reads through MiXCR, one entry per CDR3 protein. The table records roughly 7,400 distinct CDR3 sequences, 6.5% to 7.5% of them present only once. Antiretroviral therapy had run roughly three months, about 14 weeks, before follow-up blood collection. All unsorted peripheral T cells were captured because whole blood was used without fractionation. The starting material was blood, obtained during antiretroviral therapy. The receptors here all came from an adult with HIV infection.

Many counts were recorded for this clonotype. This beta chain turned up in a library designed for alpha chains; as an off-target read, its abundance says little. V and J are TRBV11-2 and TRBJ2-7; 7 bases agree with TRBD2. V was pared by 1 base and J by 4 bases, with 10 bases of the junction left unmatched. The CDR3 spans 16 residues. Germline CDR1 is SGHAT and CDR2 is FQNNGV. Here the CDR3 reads CASSLGGGSGKYEQYF. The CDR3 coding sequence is TGTGCCAGCAGCTTAGGGGGGGGGAGTGGCAAGTACGAGCAGTACTTC.

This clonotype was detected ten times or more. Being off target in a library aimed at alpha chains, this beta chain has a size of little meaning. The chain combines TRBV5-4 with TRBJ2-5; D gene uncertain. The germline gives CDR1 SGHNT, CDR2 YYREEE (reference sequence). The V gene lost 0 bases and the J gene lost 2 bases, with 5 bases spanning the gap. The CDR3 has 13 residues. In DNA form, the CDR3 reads TGTGCCAGCAGCTTGGAACAGCAAGAGACCCAGTACTTC. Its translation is CASSLEQQETQYF.

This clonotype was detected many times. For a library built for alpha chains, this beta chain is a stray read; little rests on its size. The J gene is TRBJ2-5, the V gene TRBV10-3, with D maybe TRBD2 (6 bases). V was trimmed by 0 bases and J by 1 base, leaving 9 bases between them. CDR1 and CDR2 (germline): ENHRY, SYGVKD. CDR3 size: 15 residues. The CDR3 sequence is CAISESRESQETQYF. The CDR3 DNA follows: TGTGCCATCAGTGAGTCCCGGGAGAGCCAAGAGACCCAGTACTTC.

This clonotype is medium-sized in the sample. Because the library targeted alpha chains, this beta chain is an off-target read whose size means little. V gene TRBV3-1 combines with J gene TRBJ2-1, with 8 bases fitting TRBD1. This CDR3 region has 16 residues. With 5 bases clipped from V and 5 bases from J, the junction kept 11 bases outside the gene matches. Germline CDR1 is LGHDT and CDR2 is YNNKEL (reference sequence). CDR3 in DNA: TGTGCCAGCAGCTCACAGGGGGTGTTAGGGGACAATGAGCAGTTCTTC. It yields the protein CASSSQGVLGDNEQFF.

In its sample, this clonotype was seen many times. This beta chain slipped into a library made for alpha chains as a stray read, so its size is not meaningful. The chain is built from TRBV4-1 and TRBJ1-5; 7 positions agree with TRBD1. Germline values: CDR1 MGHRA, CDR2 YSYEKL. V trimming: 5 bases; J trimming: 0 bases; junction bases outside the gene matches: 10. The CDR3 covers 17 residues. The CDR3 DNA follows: TGCGCCAGCAGCGACAGGACAGGCGGGGGTAGCAATCAGCCCCAGCATTTT. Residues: CASSDRTGGGSNQPQHF.

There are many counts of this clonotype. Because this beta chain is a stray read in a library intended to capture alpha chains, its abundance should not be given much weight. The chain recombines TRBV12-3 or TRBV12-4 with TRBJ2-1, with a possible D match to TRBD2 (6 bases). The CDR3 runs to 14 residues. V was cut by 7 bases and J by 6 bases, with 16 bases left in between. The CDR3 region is CASNGAGGLNEQFF. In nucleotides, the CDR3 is TGTGCCAGCAATGGGGCCGGGGGACTCAATGAGCAGTTCTTC.

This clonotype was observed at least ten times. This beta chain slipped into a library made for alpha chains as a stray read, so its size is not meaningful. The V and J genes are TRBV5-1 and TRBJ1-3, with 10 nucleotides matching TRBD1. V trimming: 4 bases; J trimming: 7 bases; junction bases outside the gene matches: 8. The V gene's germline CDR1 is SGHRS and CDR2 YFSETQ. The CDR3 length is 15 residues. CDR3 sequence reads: CASSPFDRGPNTIYF. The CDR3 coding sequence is TGCGCCAGCAGCCCATTCGACAGGGGGCCTAACACCATATATTTT.

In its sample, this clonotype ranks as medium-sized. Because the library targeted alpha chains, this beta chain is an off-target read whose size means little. The CDR3 coding sequence is TGTGCCAGCAGCTCGAGGGAGGCGCATACCTACGAGCAGTACTTC. Amino acids: CASSSREAHTYEQYF. This chain uses TRBV7-9 with TRBJ2-7; weak D call: TRBD2 (6 bases). The CDR3 consists of 15 residues. The V gene's germline CDR1 is SEHNR and CDR2 FQNEAQ (reference sequence). V lost 4 bases and J 2 bases, leaving 15 bases between the germline ends.

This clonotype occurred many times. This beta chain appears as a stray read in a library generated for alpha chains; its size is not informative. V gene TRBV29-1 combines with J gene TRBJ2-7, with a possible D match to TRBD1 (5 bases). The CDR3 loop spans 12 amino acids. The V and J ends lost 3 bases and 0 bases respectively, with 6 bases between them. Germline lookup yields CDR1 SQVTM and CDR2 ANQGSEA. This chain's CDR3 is CSVEDNSYEQYF. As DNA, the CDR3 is TGCAGCGTTGAGGACAACTCCTACGAGCAGTACTTC.

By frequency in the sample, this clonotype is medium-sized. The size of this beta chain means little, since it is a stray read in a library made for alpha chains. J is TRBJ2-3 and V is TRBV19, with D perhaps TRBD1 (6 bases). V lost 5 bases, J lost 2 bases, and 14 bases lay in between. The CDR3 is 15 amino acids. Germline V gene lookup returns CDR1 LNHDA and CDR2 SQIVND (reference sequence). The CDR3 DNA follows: TGTGCCAGTAGTCAGTGGACAGACCCCACAGATACGCAGTATTTT. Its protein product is CASSQWTDPTDTQYF.

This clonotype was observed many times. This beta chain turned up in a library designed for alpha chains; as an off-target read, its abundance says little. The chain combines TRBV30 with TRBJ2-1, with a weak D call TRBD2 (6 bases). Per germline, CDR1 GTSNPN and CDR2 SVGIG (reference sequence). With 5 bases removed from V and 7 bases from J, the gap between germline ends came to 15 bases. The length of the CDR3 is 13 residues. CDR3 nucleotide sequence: TGTGCCTGGGCCCTCGGCGGGATAAATGAGCAGTTCTTC. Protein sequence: CAWALGGINEQFF.

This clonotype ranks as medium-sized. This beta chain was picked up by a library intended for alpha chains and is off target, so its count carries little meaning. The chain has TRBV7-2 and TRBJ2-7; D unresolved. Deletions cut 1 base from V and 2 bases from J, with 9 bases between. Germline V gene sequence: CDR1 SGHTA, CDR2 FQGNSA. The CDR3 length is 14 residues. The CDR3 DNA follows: TGTGCCAGCAGCTTAGGGGCAGGTGCCTACGAGCAGTACTTC. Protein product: CASSLGAGAYEQYF.

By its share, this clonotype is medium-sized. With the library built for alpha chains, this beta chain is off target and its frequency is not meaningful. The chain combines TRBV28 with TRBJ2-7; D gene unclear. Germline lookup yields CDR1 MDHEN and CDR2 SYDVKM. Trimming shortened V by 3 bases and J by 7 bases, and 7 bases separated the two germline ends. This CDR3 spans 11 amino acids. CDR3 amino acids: CASSFSQEQYF. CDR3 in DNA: TGTGCCAGCAGTTTCTCTCAGGAGCAGTACTTC.

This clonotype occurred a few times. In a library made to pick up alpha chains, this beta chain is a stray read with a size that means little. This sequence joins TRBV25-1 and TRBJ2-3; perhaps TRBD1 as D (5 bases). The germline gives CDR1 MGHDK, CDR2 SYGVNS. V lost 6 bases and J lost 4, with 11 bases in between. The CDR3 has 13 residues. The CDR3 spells CASRGQVADTQYF. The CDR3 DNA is TGTGCCAGCAGGGGGCAGGTCGCAGATACGCAGTATTTT.

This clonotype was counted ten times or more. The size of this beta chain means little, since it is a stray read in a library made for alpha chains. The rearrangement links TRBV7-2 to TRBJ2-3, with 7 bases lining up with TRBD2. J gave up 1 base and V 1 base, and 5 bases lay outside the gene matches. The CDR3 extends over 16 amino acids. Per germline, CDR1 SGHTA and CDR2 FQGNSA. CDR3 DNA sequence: TGTGCCAGCAGCTTAGTGGTGGGAGGGGGCACAGATACGCAGTATTTT. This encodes CASSLVVGGGTDTQYF. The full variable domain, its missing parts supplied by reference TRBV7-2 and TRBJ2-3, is GAGVSQSPSNKVTEKGKDVELRCDPISGHTALYWYRQSLGQGLEFLIYFQGNSAPDKSGLPSDRFSAERTGGSVSTLTIQRTQQEDSAVYLCASSLVVGGGTDTQYFGPGTRLTVL.

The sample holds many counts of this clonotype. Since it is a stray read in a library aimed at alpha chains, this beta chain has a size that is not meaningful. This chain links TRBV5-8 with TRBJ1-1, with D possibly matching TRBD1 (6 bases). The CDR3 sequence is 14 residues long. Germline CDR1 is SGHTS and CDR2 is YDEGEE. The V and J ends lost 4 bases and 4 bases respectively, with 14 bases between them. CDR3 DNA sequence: TGTGCCAGCAGCGGATCACAGGGTTTCACTGAAGCTTTCTTT. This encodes CASSGSQGFTEAFF.

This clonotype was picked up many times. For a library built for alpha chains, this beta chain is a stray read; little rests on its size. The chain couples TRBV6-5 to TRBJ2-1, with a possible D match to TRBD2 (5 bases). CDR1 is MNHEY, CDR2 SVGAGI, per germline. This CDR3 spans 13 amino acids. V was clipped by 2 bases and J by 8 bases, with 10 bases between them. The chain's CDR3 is CASSYEASYEQFF. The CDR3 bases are TGTGCCAGCAGTTACGAAGCTAGCTATGAGCAGTTCTTC.

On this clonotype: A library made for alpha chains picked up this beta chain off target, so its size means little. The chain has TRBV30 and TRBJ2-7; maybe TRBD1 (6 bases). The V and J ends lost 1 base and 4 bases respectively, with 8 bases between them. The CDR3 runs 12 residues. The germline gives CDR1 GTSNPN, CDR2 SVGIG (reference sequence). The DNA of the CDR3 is TGTGCCTGGAGTGGGCAGGGGTACGAGCAGTACTTC. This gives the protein CAWSGQGYEQYF.

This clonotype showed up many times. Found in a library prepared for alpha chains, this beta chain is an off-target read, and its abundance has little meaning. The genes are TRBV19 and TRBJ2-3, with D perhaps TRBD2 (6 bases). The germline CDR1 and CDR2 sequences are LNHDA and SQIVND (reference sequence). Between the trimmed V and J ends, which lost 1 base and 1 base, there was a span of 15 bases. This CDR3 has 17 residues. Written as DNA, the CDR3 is TGTGCCAGTAGTATAGGTAGCGGCCCTGGAGGCACAGATACGCAGTATTTT. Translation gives CASSIGSGPGGTDTQYF.

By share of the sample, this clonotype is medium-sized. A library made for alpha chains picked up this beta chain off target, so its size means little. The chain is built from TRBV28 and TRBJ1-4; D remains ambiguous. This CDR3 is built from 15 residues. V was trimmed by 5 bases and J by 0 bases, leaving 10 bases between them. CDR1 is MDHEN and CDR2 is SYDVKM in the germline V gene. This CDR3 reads CASSPWSSTNEKLFF. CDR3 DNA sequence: TGTGCCAGCAGTCCTTGGTCTTCAACTAATGAAAAACTGTTTTTT. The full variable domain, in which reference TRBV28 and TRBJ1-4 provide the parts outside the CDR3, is DVKVTQSSRYLVKRTGEKVFLECVQDMDHENMFWYRQDPGLGLRLIYFSYDVKMKEKGDIPEGYSVSREKKERFSLILESASTNQTSMYLCASSPWSSTNEKLFFGSGTQLSVL.

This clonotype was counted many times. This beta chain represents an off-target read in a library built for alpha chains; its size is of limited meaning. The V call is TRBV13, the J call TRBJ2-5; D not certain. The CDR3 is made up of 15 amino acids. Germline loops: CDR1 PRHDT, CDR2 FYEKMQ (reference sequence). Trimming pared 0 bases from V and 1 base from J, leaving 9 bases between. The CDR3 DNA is TGTGCCAGCAGCTTAGGTGCGGAGTCCCAAGAGACCCAGTACTTC. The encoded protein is CASSLGAESQETQYF.

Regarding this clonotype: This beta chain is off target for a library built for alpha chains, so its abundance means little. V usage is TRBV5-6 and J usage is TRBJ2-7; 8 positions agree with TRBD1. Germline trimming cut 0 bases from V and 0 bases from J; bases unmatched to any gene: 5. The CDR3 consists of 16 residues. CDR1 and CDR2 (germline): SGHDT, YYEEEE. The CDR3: CASSLVGQASSYEQYF. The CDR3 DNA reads TGTGCCAGCAGCTTGGTGGGACAGGCGAGCTCCTACGAGCAGTACTTC.

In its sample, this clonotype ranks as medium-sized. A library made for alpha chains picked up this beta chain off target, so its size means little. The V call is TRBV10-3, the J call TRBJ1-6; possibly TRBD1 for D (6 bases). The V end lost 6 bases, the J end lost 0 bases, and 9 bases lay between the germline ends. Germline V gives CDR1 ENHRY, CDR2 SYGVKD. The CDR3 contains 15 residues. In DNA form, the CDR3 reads TGTGCCATCAGGGACAGCAGCTCCTATAATTCACCCCTCCACTTT. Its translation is CAIRDSSSYNSPLHF.

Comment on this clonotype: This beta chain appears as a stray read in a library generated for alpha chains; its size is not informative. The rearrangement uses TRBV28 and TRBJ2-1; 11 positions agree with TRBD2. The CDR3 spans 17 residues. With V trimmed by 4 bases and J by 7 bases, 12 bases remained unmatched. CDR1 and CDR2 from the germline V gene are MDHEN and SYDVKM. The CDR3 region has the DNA TGTGCCAGCAGTTCCCCTATAGCGGGAGGGCCGCGGAATGAGCAGTTCTTC. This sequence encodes CASSSPIAGGPRNEQFF. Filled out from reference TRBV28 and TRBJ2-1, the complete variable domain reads DVKVTQSSRYLVKRTGEKVFLECVQDMDHENMFWYRQDPGLGLRLIYFSYDVKMKEKGDIPEGYSVSREKKERFSLILESASTNQTSMYLCASSSPIAGGPRNEQFFGPGTRLTVL.

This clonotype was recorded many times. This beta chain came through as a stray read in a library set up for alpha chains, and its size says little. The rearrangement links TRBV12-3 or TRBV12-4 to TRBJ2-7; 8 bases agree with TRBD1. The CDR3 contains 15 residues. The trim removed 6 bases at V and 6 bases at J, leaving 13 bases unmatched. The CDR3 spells CASSQEAGGRSEQYF. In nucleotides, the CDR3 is TGTGCCAGCAGCCAAGAGGCAGGGGGCCGTTCCGAGCAGTACTTC.

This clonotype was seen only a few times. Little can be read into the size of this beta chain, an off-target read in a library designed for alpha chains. CDR3: CASYLELAGNNEQFF. The CDR3 DNA sequence: TGCGCCAGCTATCTCGAATTAGCGGGAAACAATGAGCAGTTCTTC. The chain uses TRBV5-1 and TRBJ2-1; 8 positions match TRBD2. V was clipped by 7 bases and J by 5 bases; unmatched bases: 11. Germline-derived CDR1 and CDR2 are SGHRS and YFSETQ. This CDR3 contains 15 residues.

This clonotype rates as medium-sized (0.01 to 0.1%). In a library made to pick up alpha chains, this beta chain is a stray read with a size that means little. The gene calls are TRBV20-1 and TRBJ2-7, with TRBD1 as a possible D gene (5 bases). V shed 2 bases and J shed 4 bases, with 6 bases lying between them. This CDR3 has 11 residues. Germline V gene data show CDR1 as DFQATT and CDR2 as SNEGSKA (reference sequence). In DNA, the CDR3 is TGCAGTGCTAGAACAGGATACGAGCAGTACTTC. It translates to CSARTGYEQYF.